The next 9 T cell receptor beta chains were all read from a single sample in a study of blood T cell repertoires in COVID-19. This table comes from immunoSEQ multiplex PCR, and its TCRdb copy is limited to in-frame clones, with some not included. Among roughly 670,000 clones listed, 75% to 90% were seen once. Sequenced: peripheral blood. These receptors all come from a woman aged 18-30 years with acute or convalescent COVID-19.

This clone was counted a single time. The genes are TRBV3-1 (or the pseudogene TRBV3-2) and TRBJ2-2, with D possibly being TRBD1 (6 bases). CDR1 and CDR2 from the germline V gene are LGHDT and YNNKEL (reference sequence). The CDR3 length is 16 residues. Trimming removed 1 base at V and 2 bases at J, with 11 bases between. Here the CDR3 DNA reads TGTGCCAGCAGCCAAGGAAGGGGGACAAACACCGGGGAGCTGTTTTTT. Its protein is CASSQGRGTNTGELFF.

In its sample, this clone was seen once. The chain is built from TRBV20-1 and TRBJ1-4; D remains unclear. The CDR3 runs 11 residues. Trimming left V 5 bases short and J 7 bases short, with 8 bases between. Germline CDR1 DFQATT, CDR2 SNEGSKA (reference sequence). CDR3 in DNA: TGCAGTGCTGGCCCCAGTGAAAAACTGTTTTTT. As protein: CSAGPSEKLFF.

The chain has TRBV20-1 and TRBJ2-7, with TRBD2 identical over 8 bases. Germline V gene lookup returns CDR1 DFQATT and CDR2 SNEGSKA (reference sequence). The CDR3 is 15 amino acids. V lost 3 bases and J lost 4; bases outside the gene matches: 11. This CDR3 reads CSASRVGGVLYEQYF. Written as DNA, the CDR3 is TGCAGTGCTAGTCGCGTCGGGGGGGTTCTATACGAGCAGTACTTC.

This chain connects TRBV7-2 to TRBJ1-4, with 8 bases matching TRBD1. The length of the CDR3 is 14 residues. The germline V gene encodes CDR1 SGHTA and CDR2 FQGNSA. Losses at the gene ends were 5 bases for V and 6 bases for J; bases not matched to a gene: 5. Written as DNA, the CDR3 is TGTGCCAGCAGCCCCGGGACAGGTTATGAAAAACTGTTTTTT. This codes for CASSPGTGYEKLFF.

The J gene is TRBJ1-4, the V gene TRBV7-6; no firm D call. This CDR3 comprises 12 residues. Trimming cost V 3 bases and J 8 bases, with 7 bases left between them. Looked up from germline, CDR1 is SGHVS and CDR2 is FNYEAQ. CDR3: CASSFPGEKLFF. CDR3 bases: TGTGCCAGCAGCTTCCCGGGGGAAAAACTGTTTTTT.

This clone showed up just a few times. The chain has TRBV6-5 and TRBJ1-2; 7 bases match TRBD1. J lost 4 bases, V lost 0 bases, and 8 bases had no gene match. The CDR3 has 16 residues. CDR1 is MNHEY, CDR2 SVGAGI, per germline. The CDR3 reads CASSYSRTGGIYGYTF. DNA of the CDR3: TGTGCCAGCAGTTACTCGAGGACAGGAGGCATCTATGGCTACACCTTC.

V and J are TRBV4-2 and TRBJ2-2; the D gene is possibly TRBD2 (5 bases). CDR3 length: 16 amino acids. Germline CDR1 is LGHNA and CDR2 is YNFKEQ. Deletions cut 4 bases from V and 1 base from J, with 13 bases between. CDR3 nucleotides: TGTGCCAGCAGCCCCAAAAGGAGCGGGAACACCGGGGAGCTGTTTTTT. Translating gives CASSPKRSGNTGELFF.

The chain has TRBV10-2 and TRBJ1-6; 8 nucleotides line up with TRBD1. The V segment lost 6 bases and the J segment 6 bases; nucleotides outside the gene matches: 1. This CDR3 has 13 amino acids. Germline V lookup: CDR1 WSHSY, CDR2 SAAADI. CDR3 loop: CASRTGVNSPLHF. The DNA for the CDR3 is TGCGCCAGCAGGACAGGGGTTAATTCACCCCTCCACTTT.

The chain recombines TRBV6-4 with TRBJ2-3; 14 bases fit TRBD2. Losses at the gene ends were 6 bases for V and 6 bases for J; bases not matched to a gene: 8. Germline V lookup: CDR1 MRHNA, CDR2 SNTAGT. This CDR3 comprises 16 residues. CDR3 coding DNA: TGTGCCAGCAGCCTAGGGACTAGCGGGGGAGTGGATACGCAGTATTTT. It encodes CASSLGTSGGVDTQYF.